This TCR beta chain derives from a study of blood T cells in healthy people across ages. General study points: Strong correlation existed between TCR beta diversity and naive T cell percentage.

The germline V gene has CDR1 MDHEN and CDR2 SYDVKM. V dropped 4 bases and J dropped 7 bases, with 14 bases sitting between them. The CDR3 contains 14 residues. This clonotype has ten or more counts. Its specificity is not known. The authors ran a second PCR of roughly 6 to 12 cycles using a sample-barcoded 5' primer and a J-beta primer mix. A single record per CDR3 protein comes from TCRdb applying MiXCR to the 5' RACE reads. The table lists hundreds of thousands of distinct CDR3 sequences, around 45% of them singletons. This TCR was recovered from a man older than 75 in good health. The sequenced material came from blood. This chain joins TRBV28 and TRBJ2-1; D is ambiguous. CDR3 DNA: TGTGCCAGCAGTTGGCAAGGATTTATGAATGAGCAGTTCTTC. Translated, it gives CASSWQGFMNEQFF.